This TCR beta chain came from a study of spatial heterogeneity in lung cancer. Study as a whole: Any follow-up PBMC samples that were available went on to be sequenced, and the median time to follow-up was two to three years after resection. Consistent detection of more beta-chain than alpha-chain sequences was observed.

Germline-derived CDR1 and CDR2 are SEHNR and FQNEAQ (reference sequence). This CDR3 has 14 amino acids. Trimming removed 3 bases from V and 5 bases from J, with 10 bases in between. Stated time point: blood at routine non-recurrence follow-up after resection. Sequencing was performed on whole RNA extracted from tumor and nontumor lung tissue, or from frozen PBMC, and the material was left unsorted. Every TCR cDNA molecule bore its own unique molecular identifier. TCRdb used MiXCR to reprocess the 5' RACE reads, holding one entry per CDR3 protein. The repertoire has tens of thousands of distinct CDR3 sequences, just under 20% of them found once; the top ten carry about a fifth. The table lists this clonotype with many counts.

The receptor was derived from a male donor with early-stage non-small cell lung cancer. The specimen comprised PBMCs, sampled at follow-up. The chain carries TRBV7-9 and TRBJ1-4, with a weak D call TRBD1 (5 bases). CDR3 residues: CASSFGGRNEKLFF. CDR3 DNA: TGTGCCAGCAGCTTTGGGGGGAGGAATGAAAAACTGTTTTTT.